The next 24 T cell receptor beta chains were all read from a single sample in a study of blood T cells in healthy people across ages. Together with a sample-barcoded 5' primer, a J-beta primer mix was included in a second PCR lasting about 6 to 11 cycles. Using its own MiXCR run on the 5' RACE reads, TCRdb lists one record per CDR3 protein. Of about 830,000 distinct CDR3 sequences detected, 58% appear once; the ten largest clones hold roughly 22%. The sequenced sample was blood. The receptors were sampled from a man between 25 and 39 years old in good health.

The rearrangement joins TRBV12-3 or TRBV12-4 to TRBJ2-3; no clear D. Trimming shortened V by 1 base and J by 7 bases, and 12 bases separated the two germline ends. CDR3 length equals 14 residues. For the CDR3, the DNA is TGTGCCAGCAGTTTAGACGGCGGATTGTATACGCAGTATTTT. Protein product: CASSLDGGLYTQYF.

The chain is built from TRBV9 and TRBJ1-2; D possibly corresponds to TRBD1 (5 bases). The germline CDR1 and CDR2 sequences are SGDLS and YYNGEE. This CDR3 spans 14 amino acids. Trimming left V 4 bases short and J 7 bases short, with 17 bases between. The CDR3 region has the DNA TGTGCCAGCAGCCCGTCCGCAGACAGCTCTGGCTACACCTTC. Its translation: CASSPSADSSGYTF. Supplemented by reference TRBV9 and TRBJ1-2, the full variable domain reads DSGVTQTPKHLITATGQRVTLRCSPRSGDLSVYWYQQSLDQGLQFLIQYYNGEERAKGNILERFSAQQFPDLHSELNLSSLELGDSALYFCASSPSADSSGYTFGSGTRLTVV.

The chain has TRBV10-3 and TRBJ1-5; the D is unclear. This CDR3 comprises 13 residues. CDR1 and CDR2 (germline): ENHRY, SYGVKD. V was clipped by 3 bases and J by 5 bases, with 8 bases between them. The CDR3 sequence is CAISDVTDQPQHF. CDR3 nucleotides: TGTGCCATCAGTGACGTTACGGATCAGCCCCAGCATTTT.

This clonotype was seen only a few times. The CDR3: CAIMEGAEQPQHF. The DNA of the CDR3 is TGTGCCATCATGGAGGGGGCAGAACAGCCCCAGCATTTT. This rearrangement joins TRBV10-3 to TRBJ1-5; 7 nucleotides align to TRBD1. The germline V gene encodes CDR1 ENHRY and CDR2 SYGVKD. CDR3 length: 13 residues. V lost 7 bases to trimming and J lost 7 bases; unmatched junction nucleotides: 7.

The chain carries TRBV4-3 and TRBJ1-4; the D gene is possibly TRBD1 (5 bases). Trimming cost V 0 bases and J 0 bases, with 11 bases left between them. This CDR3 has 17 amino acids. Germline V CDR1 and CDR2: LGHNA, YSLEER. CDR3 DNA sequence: TGCGCCAGCAGCCAAGAACGCCAGGGTGCAACTAATGAAAAACTGTTTTTT. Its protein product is CASSQERQGATNEKLFF.

The CDR3 reads CASNILSGRSYEQYF. CDR3 in DNA: TGTGCCAGCAATATACTTAGCGGGAGGTCCTACGAGCAGTACTTC. The rearrangement links TRBV7-9 to TRBJ2-7; TRBD2 agrees at 10 bases. Per the germline V gene, CDR1 is SEHNR and CDR2 is FQNEAQ (reference sequence). The CDR3 has 15 amino acids. V lost 7 bases to trimming and J lost 1 base; unmatched junction nucleotides: 7. Using reference TRBV7-9 and TRBJ2-7 for the parts outside the CDR3, the full variable domain is DTGVSQNPRHKITKRGQNVTFRCDPISEHNRLYWYRQTLGQGPEFLTYFQNEAQLEKSRLLSDRFSAERPKGSFSTLEIQRTEQGDSAMYLCASNILSGRSYEQYFGPGTRLTVT.

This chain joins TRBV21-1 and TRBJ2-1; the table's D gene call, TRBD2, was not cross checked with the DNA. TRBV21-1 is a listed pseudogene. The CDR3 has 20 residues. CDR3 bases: TGCGCCAGCAGCAAGGCTGGCCAAGCGGGGGGGAAGAGCTCCTACAATGAGCAGTTCTTC. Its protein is CASSKAGQAGGKSSYNEQFF.

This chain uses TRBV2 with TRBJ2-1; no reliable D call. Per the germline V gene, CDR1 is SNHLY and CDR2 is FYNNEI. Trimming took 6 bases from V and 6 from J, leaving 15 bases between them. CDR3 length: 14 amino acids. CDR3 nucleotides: TGTGCCAGCAGCGACATTGTTAGAGGCAATGAGCAGTTCTTC. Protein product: CASSDIVRGNEQFF.

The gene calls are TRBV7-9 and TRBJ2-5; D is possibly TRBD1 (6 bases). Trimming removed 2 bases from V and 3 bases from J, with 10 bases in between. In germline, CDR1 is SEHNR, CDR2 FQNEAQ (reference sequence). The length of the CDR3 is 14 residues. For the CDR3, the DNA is TGTGCCAGCAGCTTACAGGGGTGGAAAGAGACCCAGTACTTC. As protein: CASSLQGWKETQYF.

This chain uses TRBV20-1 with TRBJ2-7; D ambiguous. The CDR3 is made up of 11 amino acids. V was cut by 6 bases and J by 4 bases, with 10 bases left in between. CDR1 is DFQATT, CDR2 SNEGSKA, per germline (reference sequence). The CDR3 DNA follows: TGCAGTGCCCCTAACTTGTACGAGCAGTACTTC. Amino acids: CSAPNLYEQYF.

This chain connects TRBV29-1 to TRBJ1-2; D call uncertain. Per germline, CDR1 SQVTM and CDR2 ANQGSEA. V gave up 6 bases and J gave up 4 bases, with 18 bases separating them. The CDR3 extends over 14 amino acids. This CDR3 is CSVQTTPGSYGYTF. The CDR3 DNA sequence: TGCAGCGTCCAAACGACTCCGGGGTCCTATGGCTACACCTTC.

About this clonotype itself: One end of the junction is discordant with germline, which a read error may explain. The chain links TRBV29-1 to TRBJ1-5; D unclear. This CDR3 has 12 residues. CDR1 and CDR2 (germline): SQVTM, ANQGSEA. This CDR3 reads CSVREGNQPRHF. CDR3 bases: TGCAGCGTTCGGGAGGGCAATCAGCCCCGGCATTTT. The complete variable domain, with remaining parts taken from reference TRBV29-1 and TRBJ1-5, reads SAVISQKPSRDICQRGTSLTIQCQVDSQVTMMFWYRQQPGQSLTLIATANQGSEATYESGFVIDKFPISRPNLTFSTLTVSNMSPEDSSIYLCSVREGNQPRHFGDGTRLSIL.

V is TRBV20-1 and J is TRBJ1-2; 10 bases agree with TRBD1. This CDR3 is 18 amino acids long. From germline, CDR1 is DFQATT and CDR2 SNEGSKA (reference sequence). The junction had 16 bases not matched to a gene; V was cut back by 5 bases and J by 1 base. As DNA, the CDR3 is TGCAGTGCTCCTAACCCCCCCTCAGGGACAGGGGTTAACTATGGCTACACCTTC. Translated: CSAPNPPSGTGVNYGYTF.

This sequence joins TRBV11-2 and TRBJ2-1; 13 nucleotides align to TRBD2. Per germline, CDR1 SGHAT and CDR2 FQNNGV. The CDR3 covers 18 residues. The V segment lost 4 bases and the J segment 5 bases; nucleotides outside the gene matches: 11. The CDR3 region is CASSYESLAGGRDNEQFF. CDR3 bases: TGTGCCAGCAGCTACGAGTCACTAGCGGGGGGGAGGGACAATGAGCAGTTCTTC.

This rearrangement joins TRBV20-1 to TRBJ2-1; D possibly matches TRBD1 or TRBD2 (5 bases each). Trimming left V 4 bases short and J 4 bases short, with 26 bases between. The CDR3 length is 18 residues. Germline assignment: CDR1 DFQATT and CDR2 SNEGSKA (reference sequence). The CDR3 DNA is TGCAGTGCTAAAGGGAACCTCAGGGCGGGTCGAGGGTACAATGAGCAGTTCTTC. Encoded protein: CSAKGNLRAGRGYNEQFF.

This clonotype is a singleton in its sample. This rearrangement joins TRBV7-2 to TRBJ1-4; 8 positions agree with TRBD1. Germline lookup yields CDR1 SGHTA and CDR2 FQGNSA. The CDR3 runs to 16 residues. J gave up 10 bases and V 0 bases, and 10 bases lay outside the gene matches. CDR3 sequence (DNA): TGTGCCAGCAGCTTAGCGGGCGGCAGGGGGCCGGCAAAACTGTTTTTT. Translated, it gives CASSLAGGRGPAKLFF.

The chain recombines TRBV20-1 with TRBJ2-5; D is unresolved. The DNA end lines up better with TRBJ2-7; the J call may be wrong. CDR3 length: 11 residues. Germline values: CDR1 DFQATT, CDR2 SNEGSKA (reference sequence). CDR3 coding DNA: TGCAGTGCTGTAAGTGGCTACGAGCAGTACTTC. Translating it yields CSAVSGYEQYF.

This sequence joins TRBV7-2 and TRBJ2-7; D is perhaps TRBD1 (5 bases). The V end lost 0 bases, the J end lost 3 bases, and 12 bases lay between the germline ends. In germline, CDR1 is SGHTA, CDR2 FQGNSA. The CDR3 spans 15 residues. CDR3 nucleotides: TGTGCCAGCAGCTTAGCAGCTCATCAGGGCTACGAGCAGTACTTC. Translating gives CASSLAAHQGYEQYF.

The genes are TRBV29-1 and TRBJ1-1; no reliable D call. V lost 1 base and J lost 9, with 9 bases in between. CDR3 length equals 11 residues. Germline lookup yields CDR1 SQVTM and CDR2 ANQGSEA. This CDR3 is CSVEVGAQAFF. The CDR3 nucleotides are TGCAGCGTTGAAGTGGGAGCCCAAGCTTTCTTT.

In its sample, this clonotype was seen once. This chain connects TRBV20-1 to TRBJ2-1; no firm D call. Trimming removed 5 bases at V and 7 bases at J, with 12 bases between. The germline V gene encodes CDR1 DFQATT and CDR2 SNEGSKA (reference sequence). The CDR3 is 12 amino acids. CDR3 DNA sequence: TGCAGTGCTGACGACTTGCCGAATGAGCAGTTCTTC. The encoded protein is CSADDLPNEQFF.

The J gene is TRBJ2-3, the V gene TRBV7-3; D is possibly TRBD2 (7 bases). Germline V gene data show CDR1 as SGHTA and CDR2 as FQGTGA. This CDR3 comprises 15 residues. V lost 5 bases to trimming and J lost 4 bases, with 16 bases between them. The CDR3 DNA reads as TGTGCCAGCAGCCCGGGGGGCGGGACCTCAGATACGCAGTATTTT. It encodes CASSPGGGTSDTQYF.

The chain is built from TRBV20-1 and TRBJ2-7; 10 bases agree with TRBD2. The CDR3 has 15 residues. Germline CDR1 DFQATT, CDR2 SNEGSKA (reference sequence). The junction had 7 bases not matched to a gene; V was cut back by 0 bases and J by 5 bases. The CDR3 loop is CSARDPSGRADEQYF. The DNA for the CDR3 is TGCAGTGCTAGAGATCCCAGCGGGAGGGCCGACGAGCAGTACTTC.

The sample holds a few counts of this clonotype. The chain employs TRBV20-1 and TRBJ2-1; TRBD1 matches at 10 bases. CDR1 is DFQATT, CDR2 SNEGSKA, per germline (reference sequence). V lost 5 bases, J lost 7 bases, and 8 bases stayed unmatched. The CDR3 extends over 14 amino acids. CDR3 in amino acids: CSAGTGTGANEQFF. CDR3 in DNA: TGCAGTGCTGGAACCGGGACAGGGGCAAATGAGCAGTTCTTC.

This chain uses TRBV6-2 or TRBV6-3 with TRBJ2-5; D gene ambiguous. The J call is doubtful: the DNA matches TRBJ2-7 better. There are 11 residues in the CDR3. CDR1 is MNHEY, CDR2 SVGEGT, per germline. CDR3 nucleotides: TGTGCCAGCAGTCCCTACGGCGAGCAGTACTTC. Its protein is CASSPYGEQYF.